These 4 T cell receptor beta chains were sequenced from one sample in a study of Japanese encephalitis immunity and Zika vaccine responses. For 6 days, PBMCs labeled with CFSE were cultured with peptide pools at 1 ug/mL each. Live CD56-CD19-CD16-CD3+CD4+ cells with low CFSE were sorted unfixed as proliferating CD4 T cells. TCRdb re-derived calls from the 5' RACE reads in MiXCR, one entry per CDR3 protein. The data contain several hundred distinct CDR3 sequences, 5.5% to 8.5% of them singletons. This specimen consisted of antigen-activated CD4+ T cells from blood, cultured, obtained during a Zika inactivated vaccine study. The receptors derive from an adult woman who received an inactivated Zika virus vaccine.

This clonotype is judged large. This chain links TRBV2 with TRBJ2-1, with 9 bases aligning to TRBD2. J lost 2 bases, V lost 5 bases, and 4 bases had no gene match. This CDR3 is built from 15 residues. The V gene's germline CDR1 is SNHLY and CDR2 FYNNEI. The CDR3 protein is CASSLAGETYNEQFF. The CDR3, as DNA: TGTGCCAGCAGTTTAGCGGGGGAAACCTACAATGAGCAGTTCTTC. The whole variable domain, filled in from reference TRBV2 and TRBJ2-1, reads EPEVTQTPSHQVTQMGQEVILRCVPISNHLYFYWYRQILGQKVEFLVSFYNNEISEKSEIFDDQFSVERPDGSNFTLKIRSTKLEDSAMYFCASSLAGETYNEQFFGPGTRLTVL.

Only a few counts were recorded for this clonotype. The chain uses TRBV28 and TRBJ1-4; possibly TRBD1 for D (6 bases). Trimming removed 5 bases from V and 4 bases from J, with 17 bases in between. This CDR3 comprises 16 residues. Per the germline V gene, CDR1 is MDHEN and CDR2 is SYDVKM. This chain's CDR3 is CASSNREGSGNEKLFF. The CDR3 region has the DNA TGTGCCAGCAGTAACAGGGAAGGAAGCGGTAATGAAAAACTGTTTTTT.

This chain connects TRBV19 to TRBJ2-7; 8 bases line up with TRBD1. CDR3 length equals 16 residues. Germline loops: CDR1 LNHDA, CDR2 SQIVND (reference sequence). V gave up 4 bases and J gave up 3 bases; unmatched junction bases: 11. The CDR3 here is CASSSDRGLTYYEQYF. DNA of the CDR3: TGTGCCAGTAGTAGCGACAGGGGTCTAACTTACTACGAGCAGTACTTC.

In this sample, this clonotype is medium-sized. The chain joins TRBV29-1 to TRBJ1-2; the D gene is possibly TRBD1 (6 bases). Trimming stripped 3 bases from V and 3 bases from J, with 14 bases between. The germline CDR1 and CDR2 sequences are SQVTM and ANQGSEA. This CDR3 region has 14 residues. CDR3 coding DNA: TGCAGCGTTGAGGGCCGCAGGGGCCACTATGGCTACACCTTC. It yields the protein CSVEGRRGHYGYTF.